The 14 T cell receptor beta chains given below trace back to one sample, sequenced in a study of blood T cell repertoires in COVID-19. TCRdb's table, derived via immunoSEQ multiplex PCR, lists solely in-frame clones and lacks some. The sample lists nearly 400,000 clones; nearly 90% were seen once. The sequenced sample was PBMCs or T cells enriched from blood (not recorded which). All receptors derive from a woman in her 30s who had recovered from COVID-19.

The chain has TRBV7-8 and TRBJ2-1, with 7 positions matching TRBD2. CDR1 and CDR2 from the germline V gene are SGHVS and FQNEAQ. This CDR3 is built from 17 residues. V was clipped by 4 bases and J by 3 bases; unmatched bases: 12. The CDR3 DNA sequence: TGTGCCAGCAGCTCCCAAGCCCGGCTAGCGGACTACAATGAGCAGTTCTTC. The encoded protein is CASSSQARLADYNEQFF.

This rearrangement joins TRBV18 to TRBJ2-7, with D unresolved. The CDR3 length is 13 residues. Germline lookup yields CDR1 KGHSH and CDR2 LQKENI. The V end was cut by 5 bases, the J end by 1 base, with 9 bases between. The CDR3 reads CASSSTPSYEQYF. The CDR3 DNA reads as TGTGCCAGCTCATCAACACCTTCCTACGAGCAGTACTTC. Looking up the rest from reference TRBV18 and TRBJ2-7 gives the full variable domain: NAGVMQNPRHLVRRRGQEARLRCSPMKGHSHVYWYRQLPEEGLKFMVYLQKENIIDESGMPKERFSAEFPKEGPSILRIQQVVRGDSAAYFCASSSTPSYEQYFGPGTRLTVT.

The chain has TRBV6-2 or TRBV6-3 and TRBJ1-4; TRBD1 matches 10 bases. CDR1 and CDR2 (germline): MNHEY, SVGEGT. J gave up 1 base and V 5 bases, and 4 bases lay outside the gene matches. The CDR3 extends over 16 amino acids. The CDR3 loop reads CASSPTGGVTNEKLFF. The CDR3 DNA is TGTGCCAGCAGTCCGACAGGGGGCGTAACTAATGAAAAACTGTTTTTT.

The chain uses TRBV28 and TRBJ2-7, with 9 nucleotides matching TRBD2. Germline loops: CDR1 MDHEN, CDR2 SYDVKM. Losses at the gene ends were 2 bases for V and 2 bases for J; bases not matched to a gene: 1. The CDR3 extends over 14 amino acids. This chain's CDR3 is CASSLSGGTYEQYF. As DNA, the CDR3 is TGTGCCAGCAGTTTAAGCGGGGGGACCTACGAGCAGTACTTC. Variable domain in full (rest from reference TRBV28 and TRBJ2-7): DVKVTQSSRYLVKRTGEKVFLECVQDMDHENMFWYRQDPGLGLRLIYFSYDVKMKEKGDIPEGYSVSREKKERFSLILESASTNQTSMYLCASSLSGGTYEQYFGPGTRLTVT.

The V and J genes are TRBV12-3 or TRBV12-4 and TRBJ2-7, with a weak D call TRBD2 (5 bases). The CDR3 length is 11 residues. Trimming took 3 bases from V and 6 from J, leaving 6 bases between them. CDR3 nucleotides: TGTGCCAGCAGTTTCGGAGGCGAGCAGTACTTC. Its translation: CASSFGGEQYF.

This chain links TRBV5-1 with TRBJ2-1; 10 bases match TRBD2. CDR1 and CDR2 from the germline V gene are SGHRS and YFSETQ. With 1 base clipped from V and 6 bases from J, the junction kept 7 bases outside the gene matches. The CDR3 length is 16 residues. Here the CDR3 reads CASSLSSLAGANEQFF. The CDR3 DNA reads TGCGCCAGCAGCTTGTCGAGTCTAGCGGGAGCCAATGAGCAGTTCTTC.

The chain uses TRBV5-1 and TRBJ1-6, with 7 nucleotides matching TRBD1. The junction had 6 bases not matched to a gene; V was cut back by 4 bases and J by 5 bases. The CDR3 has 15 amino acids. Germline V lookup: CDR1 SGHRS, CDR2 YFSETQ. CDR3 bases: TGCGCCAGCAGCCTCCGGGACAGTGATAATTCACCCCTCCACTTT. Amino acid sequence: CASSLRDSDNSPLHF.

This chain uses TRBV19 with TRBJ2-7; TRBD2 agrees at 7 bases. The length of the CDR3 is 14 residues. Germline loops: CDR1 LNHDA, CDR2 SQIVND (reference sequence). J gave up 3 bases and V 3 bases, and 5 bases lay outside the gene matches. CDR3 protein: CASSMGGEIYEQYF. DNA for the CDR3: TGTGCCAGTAGTATGGGGGGGGAGATCTACGAGCAGTACTTC.

V is TRBV25-1 and J is TRBJ1-2; TRBD1 might be the D (5 bases). Trimming removed 4 bases from V and 6 bases from J, with 15 bases in between. From germline, CDR1 is MGHDK and CDR2 SYGVNS. The CDR3 contains 14 residues. Here the CDR3 DNA reads TGTGCCAGCAGTGCCCAGGTACAGGTAGATGGCTACACCTTC. This translates into CASSAQVQVDGYTF.

This chain links TRBV4-1 with TRBJ1-1; no reliable D call. This CDR3 has 13 amino acids. CDR1 and CDR2 from the germline V gene are MGHRA and YSYEKL. Between the trimmed V and J ends, which lost 3 bases and 3 bases, there was a span of 8 bases. This CDR3 reads CASSQQIHTEAFF. The CDR3 DNA follows: TGCGCCAGCAGCCAGCAGATACACACTGAAGCTTTCTTT.

V gene TRBV5-1 combines with J gene TRBJ2-1, with 7 nucleotides matching TRBD1. V shed 1 base and J 7 bases; nucleotides not matched to a gene: 14. CDR1 is SGHRS, CDR2 YFSETQ, per germline. CDR3 size: 17 residues. This CDR3 is CASSLKRFTTGRNEQFF. The CDR3, as DNA: TGCGCCAGCAGCTTGAAACGTTTCACGACAGGGCGGAATGAGCAGTTCTTC.

V is TRBV9 and J is TRBJ2-7, with D tentatively TRBD2 (5 bases). The germline V gene has CDR1 SGDLS and CDR2 YYNGEE. Trimming removed 5 bases from V and 3 bases from J, with 15 bases in between. CDR3 size: 14 residues. CDR3 loop: CASSPRAAGYEQYF. In DNA, the CDR3 is TGTGCCAGCAGTCCACGGGCGGCGGGCTACGAGCAGTACTTC. Variable domain in full (rest from reference TRBV9 and TRBJ2-7): DSGVTQTPKHLITATGQRVTLRCSPRSGDLSVYWYQQSLDQGLQFLIQYYNGEERAKGNILERFSAQQFPDLHSELNLSSLELGDSALYFCASSPRAAGYEQYFGPGTRLTVT.

The chain couples TRBV7-8 to TRBJ2-1, with 8 bases aligning to TRBD1. J was trimmed by 0 bases and V by 6 bases; bases with no gene match: 4. CDR3 length: 15 amino acids. Germline CDR1 is SGHVS and CDR2 is FQNEAQ. CDR3 sequence reads: CASSQTGGSYNEQFF. The CDR3 DNA follows: TGTGCCAGCAGTCAAACAGGGGGCTCCTACAATGAGCAGTTCTTC.

This clone was picked up one time. The gene calls are TRBV9 and TRBJ1-2, with 9 nucleotides matching TRBD1. The CDR3 length is 13 residues. Trimming at V came to 3 bases and at J to 5 bases, leaving 2 bases not matched to a gene. From germline, CDR1 is SGDLS and CDR2 YYNGEE. The CDR3 nucleotides read TGTGCCAGCAGCGACAGGGGGCTATATGGCTACACCTTC. Translation: CASSDRGLYGYTF.